The 21 T cell receptor beta chains listed next were all sequenced from one sample in a study of long-term antiretroviral therapy in people with HIV. Survey-level immunoSEQ v3.0 assays were run. The protocol was immunoSEQ multiplex PCR, while the TCRdb copy is restricted to in-frame clones and leaves out a portion. The top ten clones hold about 4.3% of a sample with some 28,000 clones, around 90% of them seen once. Sample: unsorted PBMCs, taken 5 to 5.5 years after starting antiretroviral therapy. All receptors derive from a woman between 40 and 55 years old with HIV.

The chain links TRBV7-8 to TRBJ2-5, with 12 bases identical to TRBD2. This CDR3 comprises 19 residues. Germline V gives CDR1 SGHVS, CDR2 FQNEAQ. The trim removed 5 bases at V and 0 bases at J, leaving 13 bases unmatched. The CDR3 loop is CASSQPTSGGPSHQETQYF. CDR3 nucleotide sequence: TGTGCCAGCAGCCAGCCTACTAGCGGGGGGCCTTCCCACCAAGAGACCCAGTACTTC.

The gene calls are TRBV6-5 and TRBJ2-3; no definite D call. From germline, CDR1 is MNHEY and CDR2 SVGAGI. The ends were cut back, 0 bases at V and 0 bases at J, with 4 bases in the middle. CDR3 length: 14 residues. Written as DNA, the CDR3 is TGTGCCAGCAGTTACTCCGATAGCACAGATACGCAGTATTTT. Translation gives CASSYSDSTDTQYF.

In nucleotides, the CDR3 is TGTGCCAGTAGTATTGTGGGGGCGCGGGCTCAGCCCCAGCATTTT. Its protein is CASSIVGARAQPQHF. This sequence joins TRBV19 and TRBJ1-5; D may be TRBD1 (6 bases). V lost 3 bases, J lost 6 bases, and 15 bases lay in between. The length of the CDR3 is 15 residues. Germline CDR1 is LNHDA and CDR2 is SQIVND (reference sequence).

V is TRBV11-2 and J is TRBJ2-4; TRBD1 aligns across 7 bases. Per germline, CDR1 SGHAT and CDR2 FQNNGV. V gave up 5 bases and J gave up 8 bases; unmatched junction bases: 6. The CDR3 loop spans 13 amino acids. The CDR3 loop reads CASSPGQAYIQYF. Written as DNA, the CDR3 is TGTGCCAGCAGCCCCGGACAGGCGTACATTCAGTACTTC.

V is TRBV29-1 and J is TRBJ1-4; no definite D call. The germline V gene has CDR1 SQVTM and CDR2 ANQGSEA. CDR3 length: 14 residues. The ends were cut back, 4 bases at V and 3 bases at J, with 12 bases in the middle. DNA of the CDR3: TGCAGCGTTGGTGGTAGGCAGTCTAATGAAAAACTGTTTTTT. Protein sequence: CSVGGRQSNEKLFF.

The rearrangement links TRBV30 to TRBJ1-1, with no clear D. The germline V and J ends were trimmed by 0 bases and 5 bases, with 7 bases remaining between them. The CDR3 runs to 12 residues. Germline CDR1 reads GTSNPN; CDR2 reads SVGIG (reference sequence). The CDR3 bases are TGTGCCTGGAGTGTAAGTCTAACTGAAGCTTTCTTT. This codes for CAWSVSLTEAFF.

CDR3 loop: CASSLTITGHEQYF. The CDR3 nucleotides read TGTGCCAGCAGTCTAACGATCACAGGGCACGAGCAGTACTTC. The chain employs TRBV11-2 and TRBJ2-7, with D possibly matching TRBD1 (6 bases). Germline loops: CDR1 SGHAT, CDR2 FQNNGV. CDR3 length: 14 residues. Trimming cost V 6 bases and J 5 bases, with 17 bases left between them.

V is TRBV30 and J is TRBJ2-3; 16 bases line up with TRBD2. CDR1 is GTSNPN, CDR2 SVGIG, per germline (reference sequence). Trimming removed 1 base from V and 2 bases from J; junction bases left unmatched: 3. The CDR3 is 17 amino acids. Here the CDR3 reads CAWSAGLAGGLTDTQYF. The CDR3 DNA reads as TGTGCCTGGAGTGCGGGACTAGCGGGAGGGCTCACAGATACGCAGTATTTT.

Here the CDR3 reads CASSQDAERRQYF. CDR3 sequence (DNA): TGCGCCAGCAGCCAAGACGCTGAACGACGGCAGTACTTC. This sequence joins TRBV4-1 and TRBJ2-5; D remains unclear. This CDR3 has 13 residues. In germline, CDR1 is MGHRA, CDR2 YSYEKL. Trimming took off 0 bases at V and 11 bases at J, with 13 bases between the two ends.

This chain's CDR3 is CASSSLGNYNEQFF. The CDR3 DNA reads TGTGCCAGCAGCTCGCTCGGAAATTACAATGAGCAGTTCTTC. The chain recombines TRBV11-3 with TRBJ2-1; D is ambiguous. Per germline, CDR1 SGHNT and CDR2 YENEEA. V was pared by 4 bases and J by 4 bases, with 11 bases between. CDR3 length equals 14 residues.

This rearrangement joins TRBV7-8 to TRBJ2-1, with 11 positions matching TRBD1. The V gene end was trimmed by 5 bases and the J gene end by 4 bases; junction bases not matched to a gene: 10. The CDR3 is 17 residues long. Per germline, CDR1 SGHVS and CDR2 FQNEAQ. The DNA for the CDR3 is TGTGCCAGCAGCCTACCTCGGACAGGGGGCACTTACAATGAGCAGTTCTTC. As protein: CASSLPRTGGTYNEQFF.

The chain uses TRBV6-6 and TRBJ1-5; 8 bases align to TRBD1. Germline CDR1 reads MNHNY; CDR2 reads SVGAGI (reference sequence). There are 14 residues in the CDR3. The trim removed 7 bases at V and 3 bases at J, leaving 5 bases unmatched. For the CDR3, the DNA is TGTGCCAGCACCGTGGACAGGGTCAATCAGCCCCAGCATTTT. It codes for CASTVDRVNQPQHF.

The J gene is TRBJ2-2, the V gene TRBV27; TRBD1 is a possible D gene (6 bases). The CDR3 has 15 amino acids. In germline, CDR1 is MNHEY, CDR2 SMNVEV (reference sequence). Trimming shortened V by 3 bases and J by 5 bases, and 13 bases separated the two germline ends. The CDR3, as DNA: TGTGCCAGCAGTTTGACAGGAAGGTGGACCGGGGAGCTGTTTTTT. Residues: CASSLTGRWTGELFF.

This chain links TRBV15 with TRBJ2-2; TRBD2 is a possible D gene (6 bases). Per germline, CDR1 LNHNV and CDR2 YYDKDF (reference sequence). The V end lost 2 bases, the J end lost 1 base, and 14 bases lay between the germline ends. The CDR3 extends over 17 amino acids. For the CDR3, the DNA is TGTGCCACCAGCAGACCTGGGGAGGCGGAGAACACCGGGGAGCTGTTTTTT. Translation gives CATSRPGEAENTGELFF. Full variable domain (outside the CDR3, taken from reference TRBV15 and TRBJ2-2): DAMVIQNPRYQVTQFGKPVTLSCSQTLNHNVMYWYQQKSSQAPKLLFHYYDKDFNNEADTPDNFQSRRPNTSFCFLDIRSPGLGDTAMYLCATSRPGEAENTGELFFGEGSRLTVL.

CDR3 protein: CASSLAGQLYNEQFF. The CDR3 DNA reads TGCGCCAGCAGCCTCGCGGGACAGCTCTACAATGAGCAGTTCTTC. The V gene is TRBV10-2, the J gene TRBJ2-1; a weak D match, TRBD1 (7 bases). Germline CDR1 and CDR2: WSHSY and SAAADI. There are 15 residues in the CDR3. V was pared by 6 bases and J by 3 bases, with 15 bases between.

The chain links TRBV30 to TRBJ1-4; the D is unclear. The CDR3 has 14 residues. Germline V gives CDR1 GTSNPN, CDR2 SVGIG (reference sequence). Trimming cost V 1 base and J 8 bases, with 14 bases left between them. The CDR3 DNA sequence: TGTGCCTGGAGTGCCCTCCCAGGCGGGGAAAAACTGTTTTTT. This translates into CAWSALPGGEKLFF.

The V and J genes are TRBV7-2 and TRBJ2-1; 8 bases line up with TRBD2. Per the germline V gene, CDR1 is SGHTA and CDR2 is FQGNSA. The CDR3 length is 15 residues. With 5 bases clipped from V and 6 bases from J, the junction kept 9 bases outside the gene matches. CDR3 amino acids: CASSPLGTRSNEQFF. CDR3 DNA sequence: TGTGCCAGCAGCCCTCTGGGGACTAGATCCAATGAGCAGTTCTTC.

V usage is TRBV30 and J usage is TRBJ1-4, with 9 bases lining up with TRBD1. The V gene end was trimmed by 1 base and the J gene end by 10 bases; junction bases not matched to a gene: 4. The V gene's germline CDR1 is GTSNPN and CDR2 SVGIG (reference sequence). The CDR3 length is 13 residues. The CDR3 DNA follows: TGTGCCTGGAGTGGTGACAGGGGGGTAAAACTGTTTTTT. It encodes CAWSGDRGVKLFF.

This sequence joins TRBV12-5 and TRBJ1-2; D is uncertain. The CDR3 has 14 amino acids. The V gene lost 4 bases and the J gene lost 0 bases, with 9 bases spanning the gap. Per germline, CDR1 LGHNT and CDR2 FRNRAP. The CDR3 region is CASGWSGANYGYTF. The CDR3 DNA reads TGTGCTAGTGGTTGGTCCGGGGCTAACTATGGCTACACCTTC. Using reference TRBV12-5 and TRBJ1-2 for the parts outside the CDR3, the full variable domain is DARVTQTPRHKVTEMGQEVTMRCQPILGHNTVFWYRQTMMQGLELLAYFRNRAPLDDSGMPKDRFSAEMPDATLATLKIQPSEPRDSAVYFCASGWSGANYGYTFGSGTRLTVV.

The gene calls are TRBV7-2 and TRBJ1-1; possible D gene TRBD1, 5 bases. Germline lookup yields CDR1 SGHTA and CDR2 FQGNSA. This CDR3 comprises 13 residues. Trimming pared 4 bases from V and 2 bases from J, leaving 8 bases between. CDR3 loop: CASSSGHNTEAFF. The DNA for the CDR3 is TGTGCCAGCAGCTCAGGACATAACACTGAAGCTTTCTTT.

The J gene is TRBJ2-1, the V gene TRBV4-1; D may be TRBD1 or TRBD2 (5 bases each). This CDR3 is 13 amino acids long. V lost 4 bases to trimming and J lost 9 bases, with 13 bases between them. The germline gives CDR1 MGHRA, CDR2 YSYEKL. CDR3 residues: CASSPRFGTEQFF. For the CDR3, the DNA is TGCGCCAGCAGCCCACGATTCGGGACTGAGCAGTTCTTC.